These T cell receptor beta chains were read from a single sample in a study of control samples from healthy donors and cancer patients. Assay used: immunoSEQ multiplex PCR; TCRdb lists only in-frame clones, some missing. The sample lists some 190,000 clones, around 90% occurring once. The sample taken for sequencing was blood. Receptors were obtained from a man under 40 in good health. Each CDR3 is given with its conserved first and last residue. D genes are given only for firm matches. Rows give clone size only sometimes, using once, few, many, or a class for an expanded clone.

size,D,length,J,V,CDR3,DNA
few,NA,15,TRBJ2-2,TRBV2,CASRPRLTNTGELFF,TGTGCCAGCCGACCGCGGCTAACGAACACCGGGGAGCTGTTTTTT
NA,NA,14,TRBJ2-7,TRBV11-2,CASSLALHTYEQYF,TGTGCCAGCAGCTTAGCTCTACACACCTACGAGCAGTACTTC
NA,NA,15,TRBJ1-4,TRBV9,CASSVGGTVDEKLFF,TGTGCCAGCAGCGTAGGGGGGACGGTGGATGAAAAACTGTTTTTT
NA,TRBD1,15,TRBJ2-2,TRBV19,CASNKGQGRTGELFF,TGTGCCAGTAACAAGGGACAGGGAAGGACCGGGGAGCTGTTTTTT
NA,TRBD2,15,TRBJ2-7,TRBV6-2/TRBV6-3,CASTPVGLGTYEQYF,TGTGCCAGCACCCCCGTGGGACTAGGTACCTACGAGCAGTACTTC
NA,NA,14,TRBJ2-7,TRBV11-2,CASSARTASYEQYF,TGTGCCAGCAGCGCCCGGACAGCCTCCTACGAGCAGTACTTC
NA,NA,12,TRBJ1-1,TRBV5-5,CASSFSRTEAFF,TGTGCCAGCAGCTTCTCGAGAACTGAAGCTTTCTTT
NA,NA,12,TRBJ1-2,TRBV13,CASGAYNYGYTF,TGTGCCAGCGGGGCTTATAACTATGGCTACACCTTC
once,NA,15,TRBJ1-5,TRBV12-5,CASGLATGGNQPQHF,TGTGCTAGTGGTTTGGCGACAGGCGGCAATCAGCCCCAGCATTTT
NA,NA,16,TRBJ1-3,TRBV27,CASSPESWPDGNTIYF,TGTGCCAGCAGTCCAGAGTCATGGCCAGACGGAAACACCATATATTTT
NA,TRBD1,15,TRBJ2-1,TRBV5-4,CASGAQGASYNEQFF,TGTGCCAGCGGCGCCCAGGGGGCCTCCTACAATGAGCAGTTCTTC
NA,NA,15,TRBJ2-5,TRBV24-1,CATSDWAGNQETQYF,TGTGCCACCAGTGATTGGGCGGGTAACCAAGAGACCCAGTACTTC
NA,NA,15,TRBJ2-7,TRBV4-2,CASSEGVATTYEQYF,TGTGCCAGCAGCGAAGGCGTTGCTACTACCTACGAGCAGTACTTC
once,TRBD1,12,TRBJ1-2,TRBV7-8,CASRGQGGGYTF,TGTGCCAGCAGGGGACAGGGGGGTGGCTACACCTTC
NA,NA,13,TRBJ1-2,TRBV7-9,CASSLKQGHGYTF,TGTGCCAGCAGCTTAAAACAGGGCCATGGCTACACCTTC
once,TRBD2,16,TRBJ2-1,TRBV18,CASSPPSGGAGNEQFF,TGTGCCAGCTCACCACCTAGCGGGGGGGCCGGCAATGAGCAGTTCTTC
NA,TRBD1,14,TRBJ1-5,TRBV24-1,CATSDATGDQPQHF,TGTGCCACCAGTGATGCAACAGGGGACCAGCCCCAGCATTTT
NA,NA,13,TRBJ2-4,TRBV13,CASSLGRGNIQYF,TGTGCCAGCAGCTTAGGAAGGGGAAACATTCAGTACTTC
NA,NA,12,TRBJ1-2,TRBV27,CASRQGHYGYTF,TGTGCCAGCAGACAGGGCCACTATGGCTACACCTTC
NA,TRBD1,16,TRBJ2-7,TRBV10-2,CASSAAGTGNVYEQYF,TGCGCCAGCAGTGCCGCCGGGACAGGGAATGTGTACGAGCAGTACTTC
NA,NA,18,TRBJ2-6,TRBV18,CASSPRQSSNSGANVLTF,TGTGCCAGCTCACCACGGCAGTCGTCGAACTCTGGGGCCAACGTCCTGACTTTC
NA,TRBD1,15,TRBJ1-2,TRBV27,CASSLSGTAADGYTF,TGTGCCAGCAGTTTATCAGGGACAGCCGCCGATGGCTACACCTTC
NA,TRBD1,17,TRBJ1-1,TRBV30,CAWSGSRNRGRRTEAFF,TGTGCCTGGAGTGGCTCTCGGAACAGGGGGCGGAGGACTGAAGCTTTCTTT
NA,TRBD2,16,TRBJ2-3,TRBV5-1,CASSSLAGGLPDTQYF,TGCGCCAGCAGCTCTCTAGCGGGGGGGCTGCCTGATACGCAGTATTTT
once,NA,13,TRBJ2-2,TRBV25-1,CASGIDYTGELFF,TGTGCCAGCGGAATCGATTACACCGGGGAGCTGTTTTTT
NA,TRBD1,16,TRBJ2-7,TRBV4-2,CASSQEWDRSSYEQYF,TGTGCCAGCAGCCAAGAGTGGGACAGAAGCTCCTACGAGCAGTACTTC
NA,TRBD1,15,TRBJ1-4,TRBV5-1,CASSLGTGAGEKLFF,TGCGCCAGCAGCTTGGGGACAGGGGCAGGAGAAAAACTGTTTTTT
NA,NA,11,TRBJ1-3,TRBV2,CASSPPNTIYF,TGTGCCAGCAGTCCCCCGAACACCATATATTTT
NA,TRBD2,17,TRBJ2-3,TRBV19,CASSPNSLAGYTDTQYF,TGTGCCAGTAGCCCAAACTCACTAGCGGGGTACACAGATACGCAGTATTTT